Following are 9 T cell receptor beta chains from one sample sequenced in a study of cytomegalovirus exposure and HLA in healthy donors. Primers for the PCR totalled 60 Vbeta and 13 Jbeta. Clones were sequenced by immunoSEQ multiplex PCR, and TCRdb holds only the in-frame ones, with some missing. The table records fewer than 200,000 clones, over 70% of them present only once. The sample was PBMCs. The receptors derive from a man aged 18 to 30 in good health and CMV-seropositive.

The chain has TRBV18 and TRBJ1-4; D is perhaps TRBD1 (6 bases). In germline, CDR1 is KGHSH, CDR2 LQKENI. V was cut by 1 base and J by 8 bases, with 11 bases left in between. The CDR3 is 14 residues long. CDR3 sequence: CASSPRDQGEKLFF. CDR3 coding DNA: TGTGCCAGCTCACCACGGGATCAGGGGGAAAAACTGTTTTTT.

This clone was detected a few times. This chain links TRBV2 with TRBJ2-2; TRBD2 agrees at 7 bases. Germline values: CDR1 SNHLY, CDR2 FYNNEI. The CDR3 runs 17 residues. J was trimmed by 7 bases and V by 6 bases; bases with no gene match: 17. CDR3 DNA sequence: TGTGCCAGCAGCCTTAGAAGCGGGGACCAAGAGGTCGGGGAGCTGTTTTTT. Its protein is CASSLRSGDQEVGELFF. Using reference TRBV2 and TRBJ2-2 for the parts outside the CDR3, the full variable domain is EPEVTQTPSHQVTQMGQEVILRCVPISNHLYFYWYRQILGQKVEFLVSFYNNEISEKSEIFDDQFSVERPDGSNFTLKIRSTKLEDSAMYFCASSLRSGDQEVGELFFGEGSRLTVL.

This clone has just a few counts. The V gene is TRBV7-2, the J gene TRBJ2-2, with D unclear. This CDR3 is built from 14 residues. V was cut by 5 bases and J by 7 bases, with 14 bases left in between. The germline gives CDR1 SGHTA, CDR2 FQGNSA. This CDR3 reads CASSPRVGSGELFF. The DNA of the CDR3 is TGTGCCAGCAGCCCCCGAGTCGGTAGCGGGGAGCTGTTTTTT. Full variable domain (missing parts from reference TRBV7-2 and TRBJ2-2): GAGVSQSPSNKVTEKGKDVELRCDPISGHTALYWYRQSLGQGLEFLIYFQGNSAPDKSGLPSDRFSAERTGGSVSTLTIQRTQQEDSAVYLCASSPRVGSGELFFGEGSRLTVL.

This rearrangement joins TRBV5-4 to TRBJ1-1; TRBD1 might be the D (6 bases). The V end lost 0 bases, the J end lost 2 bases, and 11 bases lay between the germline ends. Germline values: CDR1 SGHNT, CDR2 YYREEE (reference sequence). This CDR3 has 15 amino acids. The CDR3 reads CASSLASGVNTEAFF. The CDR3 DNA sequence: TGTGCCAGCAGCTTGGCTTCAGGGGTAAACACTGAAGCTTTCTTT. Based on the CDR3 plus reference TRBV5-4 and TRBJ1-1, the full variable domain is ETGVTQSPTHLIKTRGQQVTLRCSSQSGHNTVSWYQQALGQGPQFIFQYYREEENGRGNFPPRFSGLQFPNYSSELNVNALELDDSALYLCASSLASGVNTEAFFGQGTRLTVV.

The CDR3 sequence: CASSFSAGTDTQYF. CDR3 nucleotide sequence: TGTGCCAGCAGCTTCAGTGCCGGCACAGATACGCAGTATTTT. The chain employs TRBV5-4 and TRBJ2-3; D gene unclear. V was pared by 2 bases and J by 1 base, with 8 bases between. This CDR3 is built from 14 residues. Looked up from germline, CDR1 is SGHNT and CDR2 is YYREEE (reference sequence).

J is TRBJ1-4 and V is TRBV7-9; D may be TRBD1 (6 bases). Germline V gene data show CDR1 as SEHNR and CDR2 as FQNEAQ (reference sequence). The CDR3 extends over 16 amino acids. The V and J ends lost 3 bases and 3 bases respectively, with 14 bases between them. This CDR3 is CASSFLTGLANEKLFF. CDR3 in DNA: TGTGCCAGCAGCTTCCTAACAGGGCTAGCTAATGAAAAACTGTTTTTT.

Notes on this clone: A junction boundary mismatches the germline segment, possibly from a read error. The gene calls are TRBV13 and TRBJ2-6; the D gene is possibly TRBD1 (7 bases). Looked up from germline, CDR1 is PRHDT and CDR2 is FYEKMQ (reference sequence). The CDR3 has 16 residues. This CDR3 is CASSSRGMGGANGLTF. The CDR3, as DNA: TGTGCCAGCAGCTCCAGGGGGATGGGCGGGGCCAACGGCCTGACTTTC.

V gene TRBV9 combines with J gene TRBJ2-5, with 8 bases that match TRBD2. The V segment lost 6 bases and the J segment 2 bases; nucleotides outside the gene matches: 6. The CDR3 runs 14 residues. Germline CDR1 and CDR2: SGDLS and YYNGEE. The CDR3 DNA reads TGTGCCAGCACGAGGGCGGGAGGTCAAGAGACCCAGTACTTC. Its protein product is CASTRAGGQETQYF.

V and J are TRBV28 and TRBJ1-2; D is unresolved. The germline V gene encodes CDR1 MDHEN and CDR2 SYDVKM. V was shortened by 2 bases and J by 5 bases, with 6 bases between the two germline ends. This CDR3 comprises 12 residues. The CDR3 sequence: CASSLTGYGYTF. The CDR3 coding sequence is TGTGCCAGCAGTTTAACGGGTTATGGCTACACCTTC.